The rows below give T cell receptor beta chains drawn from one sample of a study of blood T cell repertoires in COVID-19. The data were produced by immunoSEQ multiplex PCR, yet TCRdb's version contains in-frame clones alone and is incomplete. Of around 130,000 clones in the sample, approximately 77% were seen once. The sequenced sample consisted of peripheral blood. All receptors derive from a man older than 75 with acute or convalescent COVID-19. Both conserved end residues are part of each CDR3. D genes are given only for firm matches. Only part of the rows carry a size: once, few, many, or a class if the clone is expanded.

J gene: TRBJ1-1; D gene: TRBD1; V gene: TRBV6-2/TRBV6-3; clone size: once; CDR3 protein: CASSTGGKTGGEAFF; CDR3 DNA: TGTGCCAGCAGCACAGGCGGGAAGACAGGGGGTGAAGCTTTCTTT
J gene: TRBJ2-7; D gene: TRBD1; V gene: TRBV5-1; clone size: NA; CDR3 protein: CASSLADSGTGHTYEQYF; CDR3 DNA: TGCGCCAGCAGCTTGGCCGACAGTGGGACAGGTCATACCTACGAGCAGTACTTC
J gene: TRBJ1-5; D gene: TRBD1; V gene: TRBV19; clone size: once; CDR3 protein: CASTAGQGGQPQHF; CDR3 DNA: TGTGCCAGTACCGCAGGACAGGGCGGTCAGCCCCAGCATTTT
J gene: TRBJ2-6; D gene: NA; V gene: TRBV5-1; clone size: NA; CDR3 protein: CASSLGPGVMGANVLTF; CDR3 DNA: TGCGCCAGCAGCTTGGGGCCCGGGGTCATGGGGGCCAACGTCCTGACTTTC
J gene: TRBJ2-1; D gene: TRBD1; V gene: TRBV7-2; clone size: NA; CDR3 protein: CASSIGQGHNEQFF; CDR3 DNA: TGTGCCAGCAGCATTGGACAGGGACACAATGAGCAGTTCTTC
J gene: TRBJ1-2; D gene: NA; V gene: TRBV25-1; clone size: NA; CDR3 protein: CASSEWGRGGYGYTF; CDR3 DNA: TGTGCCAGCAGTGAATGGGGCAGGGGCGGCTATGGCTACACCTTC
J gene: TRBJ2-7; D gene: NA; V gene: TRBV5-1; clone size: NA; CDR3 protein: CASSSDSYEQYF; CDR3 DNA: TGCGCCAGCAGCTCGGACAGCTACGAGCAGTACTTC
J gene: TRBJ1-5; D gene: TRBD1; V gene: TRBV2; clone size: NA; CDR3 protein: CASSPQTGGNQPQHF; CDR3 DNA: TGTGCCAGCAGTCCTCAGACAGGGGGCAATCAGCCCCAGCATTTT
J gene: TRBJ1-5; D gene: NA; V gene: TRBV3-1/TRBV3-2; clone size: few; CDR3 protein: CASSQMTGNQPQHF; CDR3 DNA: TGTGCCAGCAGCCAAATGACAGGCAATCAGCCCCAGCATTTT
J gene: TRBJ1-5; D gene: NA; V gene: TRBV19; clone size: few; CDR3 protein: CASSIHTRGNQPQHF; CDR3 DNA: TGTGCCAGTAGTATCCATACCAGGGGCAATCAGCCCCAGCATTTT
J gene: TRBJ2-7; D gene: TRBD1; V gene: TRBV5-4; clone size: NA; CDR3 protein: CASSKRDSSYEQYF; CDR3 DNA: TGTGCCAGCAGCAAACGGGACAGTTCCTACGAGCAGTACTTC
J gene: TRBJ1-1; D gene: TRBD1; V gene: TRBV5-4; clone size: NA; CDR3 protein: CASSAGQQNTEAFF; CDR3 DNA: TGTGCCAGCAGCGCGGGACAGCAGAACACTGAAGCTTTCTTT
J gene: TRBJ2-3; D gene: NA; V gene: TRBV6-5; clone size: NA; CDR3 protein: CASRERPLYTQYF; CDR3 DNA: TGTGCCAGCAGAGAGAGGCCCCTCTATACGCAGTATTTT
J gene: TRBJ2-3; D gene: NA; V gene: TRBV4-1; clone size: NA; CDR3 protein: CASSRGFAGAITDTQYF; CDR3 DNA: TGCGCCAGCAGCCGTGGATTTGCAGGGGCCATCACAGATACGCAGTATTTT
J gene: TRBJ1-1; D gene: NA; V gene: TRBV3-1/TRBV3-2; clone size: NA; CDR3 protein: CASSQDLGRNTEAFF; CDR3 DNA: TGTGCCAGCAGCCAAGATTTGGGGAGGAACACTGAAGCTTTCTTT
J gene: TRBJ1-6; D gene: NA; V gene: TRBV5-1; clone size: few; CDR3 protein: CASRPTGTVPNSPLHF; CDR3 DNA: TGCGCCAGCAGGCCGACAGGAACTGTTCCAAATTCACCCCTCCACTTT
J gene: TRBJ1-5; D gene: TRBD1; V gene: TRBV28; clone size: once; CDR3 protein: CATRTQGASNQPQHF; CDR3 DNA: TGTGCCACCCGCACCCAGGGGGCAAGCAATCAGCCCCAGCATTTT
J gene: TRBJ2-1; D gene: NA; V gene: TRBV10-3; clone size: NA; CDR3 protein: CAITNGVNEQFF; CDR3 DNA: TGTGCCATCACCAACGGGGTCAATGAGCAGTTCTTC
J gene: TRBJ1-1; D gene: NA; V gene: TRBV2; clone size: NA; CDR3 protein: CASSDRGGLTEAFF; CDR3 DNA: TGTGCCAGCAGTGATAGGGGCGGCCTCACTGAAGCTTTCTTT
J gene: TRBJ1-5; D gene: NA; V gene: TRBV6-5; clone size: few; CDR3 protein: CASRNTGIGQPQHF; CDR3 DNA: TGTGCCAGCAGGAACACAGGGATAGGTCAGCCCCAGCATTTT
J gene: TRBJ2-1; D gene: NA; V gene: TRBV5-8; clone size: NA; CDR3 protein: CASRLPGGGRREQFF; CDR3 DNA: TGTGCCAGCAGACTACCTGGGGGGGGGCGGCGTGAGCAGTTCTTC
J gene: TRBJ2-7; D gene: TRBD2; V gene: TRBV7-2; clone size: NA; CDR3 protein: CASSVGLAGNYEQYF; CDR3 DNA: TGTGCCAGCAGCGTAGGACTAGCGGGAAACTACGAGCAGTACTTC
J gene: TRBJ1-2; D gene: TRBD1; V gene: TRBV2; clone size: NA; CDR3 protein: CASTGQGGGYTF; CDR3 DNA: TGTGCCAGTACGGGACAGGGTGGCGGCTACACCTTC
J gene: TRBJ2-3; D gene: TRBD1; V gene: TRBV28; clone size: NA; CDR3 protein: CASSFLGQGADTQYF; CDR3 DNA: TGTGCCAGCAGTTTCCTCGGACAGGGGGCGGATACGCAGTATTTT
J gene: TRBJ1-6; D gene: NA; V gene: TRBV4-3; clone size: NA; CDR3 protein: CASSQVYGGGSPLHF; CDR3 DNA: TGCGCCAGCAGCCAAGTATATGGGGGGGGTTCACCCCTCCACTTT
J gene: TRBJ1-1; D gene: NA; V gene: TRBV4-1; clone size: NA; CDR3 protein: CASSQIVVTEAFF; CDR3 DNA: TGCGCCAGCAGCCAAATAGTCGTCACTGAAGCTTTCTTT
J gene: TRBJ2-1; D gene: NA; V gene: TRBV5-1; clone size: NA; CDR3 protein: CASSLDPGSVTVEQFF; CDR3 DNA: TGCGCCAGCAGCTTGGATCCGGGTTCGGTAACGGTTGAGCAGTTCTTC
J gene: TRBJ1-1; D gene: TRBD1; V gene: TRBV5-1; clone size: NA; CDR3 protein: CASSLRQGRTEAFF; CDR3 DNA: TGCGCCAGCAGCTTGCGACAGGGAAGGACTGAAGCTTTCTTT
J gene: TRBJ2-7; D gene: NA; V gene: TRBV12-3/TRBV12-4; clone size: NA; CDR3 protein: CASSFEGLEQYF; CDR3 DNA: TGTGCCAGCAGTTTCGAGGGTCTCGAGCAGTACTTC
J gene: TRBJ2-2; D gene: NA; V gene: TRBV6-5; clone size: medium-sized; CDR3 protein: CASRTPGVDTGELFF; CDR3 DNA: TGTGCCAGCAGAACACCGGGGGTGGACACCGGGGAGCTGTTTTTT
J gene: TRBJ2-6; D gene: TRBD1; V gene: TRBV7-9; clone size: NA; CDR3 protein: CASSISGQGRSGANVLTF; CDR3 DNA: TGTGCCAGCAGCATCTCGGGACAGGGGCGGTCTGGGGCCAACGTCCTGACTTTC
J gene: TRBJ1-1; D gene: NA; V gene: TRBV6-6; clone size: NA; CDR3 protein: CASKKPGGENTEAFF; CDR3 DNA: TGTGCCAGCAAAAAACCGGGGGGGGAGAACACTGAAGCTTTCTTT
J gene: TRBJ2-7; D gene: TRBD2; V gene: TRBV6-6; clone size: NA; CDR3 protein: CASSYGTSGVAYEQYF; CDR3 DNA: TGTGCCAGCAGTTATGGGACTAGCGGGGTAGCTTACGAGCAGTACTTC
J gene: TRBJ1-3; D gene: NA; V gene: TRBV10-3; clone size: few; CDR3 protein: CAIRSMEDPLSGNTIYF; CDR3 DNA: TGTGCCATCAGATCCATGGAGGACCCACTCTCTGGAAACACCATATATTTT
J gene: TRBJ2-5; D gene: NA; V gene: TRBV29-1; clone size: NA; CDR3 protein: CSAKTTGETQYF; CDR3 DNA: TGCAGCGCTAAGACAACGGGGGAGACCCAGTACTTC
J gene: TRBJ1-5; D gene: TRBD1; V gene: TRBV6-5; clone size: NA; CDR3 protein: CASSYSRGRDQPQHF; CDR3 DNA: TGTGCCAGCAGTTACTCCAGGGGGCGAGATCAGCCCCAGCATTTT
J gene: TRBJ1-5; D gene: NA; V gene: TRBV18; clone size: once; CDR3 protein: CASSPGGYQPQHF; CDR3 DNA: TGTGCCAGCTCACCAGGGGGCTATCAGCCCCAGCATTTT
J gene: TRBJ2-7; D gene: NA; V gene: TRBV28; clone size: NA; CDR3 protein: CASSPRGATRYEQYF; CDR3 DNA: TGTGCCAGCAGTCCCCGTGGGGCCACCCGCTACGAGCAGTACTTC
J gene: TRBJ2-5; D gene: NA; V gene: TRBV28; clone size: NA; CDR3 protein: CASGGGGETQYF; CDR3 DNA: TGTGCCAGCGGCGGGGGCGGAGAGACCCAGTACTTC
J gene: TRBJ2-3; D gene: TRBD2; V gene: TRBV15; clone size: NA; CDR3 protein: CATSRIGRSAGGRYTQYF; CDR3 DNA: TGTGCCACCAGCAGAATAGGAAGATCAGCGGGGGGGAGGTATACGCAGTATTTT